This T cell receptor (beta chain) was sequenced during a study of T cells in Graves' hyperthyroidism and ophthalmopathy. Study-level results: Onset of ophthalmopathy came a median 6.5 months after the model predicted it. Within blood appeared most thyroid clonotypes that had expanded above 0.001.

Amplified TCR beta CDR3 regions came from RNA transcripts. The study used the HTBI primer set for a first-round RT-PCR of the TCR CDR3. Via MiXCR, TCRdb re-called the multiplex PCR reads, giving one row per CDR3 protein. The data contain around 660,000 distinct CDR3 sequences, about 45% of them singletons. This clonotype showed up just once. What it binds is not known. Criteria for exclusion of patients were uncontrolled infection, other autoimmune disease, pregnancy or lactation. Trimming took 7 bases from V and 1 from J; bases not matched to a gene: 7. Germline V gives CDR1 KGHDR, CDR2 SFDVKD. The CDR3 is made up of 15 amino acids.

The chain is built from TRBV24-1 and TRBJ2-5; TRBD1 matches 8 bases. This receptor was identified in an adult man with Graves' disease, either hyperthyroidism or ophthalmopathy (not recorded which). Sequenced material: peripheral blood or thyroid tissue (not recorded which). The CDR3 loop reads CATSRTDRAQETQYF. The DNA for the CDR3 is TGTGCCACCAGCCGCACGGACAGGGCCCAAGAGACCCAGTACTTC.